This TCR beta chain stems from a study of T cell changes during pregnancy in multiple sclerosis. The V end was cut by 1 base, the J end by 1 base, with 7 bases between. The CDR3 extends over 14 amino acids. Germline CDR1 reads SGHTA; CDR2 reads FQGNSA. Profiled with immunoSEQ multiplex PCR; TCRdb holds only in-frame clones, not every one. The repertoire holds 55,000 to 75,000 clones, 91% seen once, with less than 1.5% in the top ten. The TCR sequence derives from a female donor in good health, enrolled as a control in a pregnancy study. This chain links TRBV7-2 with TRBJ1-1; maybe TRBD1 (6 bases). The material was peripheral blood, obtained after pregnancy. CDR3 nucleotides: TGTGCCAGCAGCTTAGAAGGGGGGAACACTGAAGCTTTCTTT. Protein sequence: CASSLEGGNTEAFF.